This T cell receptor beta chain is from a study of Graves' ophthalmopathy and Graves' hyperthyroidism. Study-level background: The authors collected peripheral blood at initial diagnosis, before any treatment. Study-level points and caveats: A model of 13 signatures distinguished ophthalmopathy from stable hyperthyroidism at roughly 86% sensitivity and 81.08% specificity.

Ophthalmopathy donors' eye disease showed moderate-to-severe activity, CAS of at least 3, NOSPECS of at least 4 and duration under 3 months. Uncontrolled infections, other autoimmune diseases, pregnancy or lactation barred patients from enrollment. For repertoire sequencing, the TCR beta CDR3 regions were amplified from RNA transcripts. First-round RT-PCR employed HTBI primers, with a second-round multiplex PCR after it. TCRdb fed the multiplex PCR reads into MiXCR, producing one record per CDR3 protein. The sample lists 150,000 or so distinct CDR3 sequences; 30% to 45% were seen once. The trim removed 2 bases at V and 8 bases at J, leaving 17 bases unmatched. Germline V gene lookup returns CDR1 MNHEY and CDR2 SVGAGI. CDR3 length: 17 amino acids. In the case of this clonotype: Its antigen is undetermined.

The chain uses TRBV6-5 and TRBJ1-2; TRBD1 agrees at 7 bases. The origin of this receptor is a woman in her 40s with Graves' ophthalmopathy. Sequences were obtained from peripheral blood. The CDR3 nucleotides read TGTGCCAGCAGTTACGTCTCAGGGGCAGGGGGTACTGGCGGCTACACCTTC. This gives the protein CASSYVSGAGGTGGYTF.